The 27 T cell receptor beta chains below come from one sample, sequenced in a study of metastatic and nonmetastatic thyroid tumors. Thyroid surgery took place with no prior treatment in any patient. TCRdb ran MiXCR on the PCR reads. Among 7,000 to 8,500 clones listed, 29% were seen once. Sequencing was done on a sample of tumor tissue. The receptors here all came from a female donor with papillary thyroid cancer or a benign thyroid nodule (not recorded which). Some clones in this sample may be carry-over from other donors' samples.

This clone was seen a few times. A read error may explain this, as a much larger clone is one base away. The chain joins TRBV2 to TRBJ2-1; the D gene is possibly TRBD1 (6 bases). Per germline, CDR1 SNHLY and CDR2 FYNNEI. The CDR3 has 13 residues. V lost 10 bases to trimming and J lost 8 bases, with 18 bases between them. CDR3 coding DNA: TGTGCCACCAAAGTGACAGAGGGGGATGAGCAGTTCTTC. Its translation: CATKVTEGDEQFF. The variable domain in full, with the rest retrieved from reference TRBV2 and TRBJ2-1, is EPEVTQTPSHQVTQMGQEVILRCVPISNHLYFYWYRQILGQKVEFLVSFYNNEISEKSEIFDDQFSVERPDGSNFTLKIRSTKLEDSAMYFCATKVTEGDEQFFGPGTRLTVL.

This clone was seen many times. The CDR3 loop is CAWGPGGSGSSTDTQYF. The DNA of the CDR3 is TGTGCCTGGGGGCCCGGGGGAAGCGGGTCTAGCACAGATACGCAGTATTTT. This sequence joins TRBV30 and TRBJ2-3; D perhaps matches TRBD2 (6 bases). Germline CDR1 and CDR2: GTSNPN and SVGIG (reference sequence). Trimming removed 5 bases from V and 0 bases from J, with 21 bases in between. There are 17 residues in the CDR3.

The CDR3 DNA reads as TGTGCCAGCAGCCTCGAAACCGGAGGGGGCGATGGCTACACCTTC. It codes for CASSLETGGGDGYTF. The chain has TRBV4-2 and TRBJ1-2, with 7 bases fitting TRBD1. Germline-derived CDR1 and CDR2 are LGHNA and YNFKEQ. CDR3 size: 15 residues. V lost 4 bases to trimming and J lost 6 bases; unmatched junction nucleotides: 11.

The chain carries TRBV6-1 and TRBJ2-1; 10 bases line up with TRBD2. Per germline, CDR1 MNHNS and CDR2 SASEGT. With V trimmed by 4 bases and J by 2 bases, 2 bases remained unmatched. This CDR3 comprises 15 residues. The CDR3 sequence is CASSVTSGTYNEQFF. The CDR3 bases are TGTGCCAGCAGTGTAACTAGCGGGACCTACAATGAGCAGTTCTTC.

This clone has a handful of counts. V and J are TRBV12-3 or TRBV12-4 and TRBJ2-1, with 7 positions matching TRBD2. V lost 2 bases to trimming and J lost 3 bases; unmatched junction nucleotides: 4. The CDR3 sequence is 15 residues long. The CDR3 reads CASSLPSGDYNEQFF. CDR3 nucleotide sequence: TGTGCCAGCAGTTTACCTAGCGGTGACTACAATGAGCAGTTCTTC.

This clone showed up just a few times. The chain links TRBV3-1 to TRBJ1-6; weak D call: TRBD1 (5 bases). Germline assignment: CDR1 LGHDT and CDR2 YNNKEL (reference sequence). This CDR3 contains 15 residues. V lost 1 base, J lost 2 bases, and 6 bases lay in between. The CDR3 region is CASSQGQPYNSPLHF. CDR3 nucleotide sequence: TGTGCCAGCAGCCAAGGACAGCCCTATAATTCACCCCTCCACTTT.

The chain joins TRBV6-1 to TRBJ1-1; D is ambiguous. V was clipped by 2 bases and J by 4 bases, with 11 bases between them. Germline loops: CDR1 MNHNS, CDR2 SASEGT. The CDR3 is 14 residues long. The CDR3 DNA sequence: TGTGCCAGCAGTGAATCTAGCAGCAGCACTGAAGCTTTCTTT. Its translation: CASSESSSSTEAFF.

This clone is categorized as medium-sized (0.01 to 0.1%). The V gene is TRBV5-1, the J gene TRBJ2-7; 11 positions agree with TRBD2. CDR3 size: 14 residues. V lost 3 bases, J lost 2 bases, and 1 base stayed unmatched. Germline CDR1 and CDR2: SGHRS and YFSETQ. The CDR3 loop reads CASSSTSGTYEQYF. Here the CDR3 DNA reads TGCGCCAGCAGCTCGACTAGCGGGACCTACGAGCAGTACTTC.

The rearrangement joins TRBV2 to TRBJ2-4; no clear D gene. This CDR3 has 11 residues. V was clipped by 5 bases and J by 5 bases, with 4 bases between them. Per germline, CDR1 SNHLY and CDR2 FYNNEI. The CDR3 here is CASSPENIQYF. For the CDR3, the DNA is TGTGCCAGCAGTCCAGAAAACATTCAGTACTTC.

This clone was seen more than once but under ten times. The V and J genes are TRBV27 and TRBJ1-2, with D perhaps TRBD1 (5 bases). The CDR3 consists of 14 residues. The V and J ends lost 5 bases and 8 bases respectively, with 18 bases between them. Germline V CDR1 and CDR2: MNHEY, SMNVEV (reference sequence). The CDR3 region has the DNA TGTGCCAGCAGTCCCCGCAGGGAGTCGGGGGGCTACACCTTC. This gives the protein CASSPRRESGGYTF.

V usage is TRBV6-5 and J usage is TRBJ1-1; D call uncertain. This CDR3 region has 13 residues. Germline CDR1 MNHEY, CDR2 SVGAGI. Trimming left V 0 bases short and J 5 bases short, with 7 bases between. The CDR3 DNA reads TGTGCCAGCAGTTACTCGGGTGGTACTGAAGCTTTCTTT. Translation gives CASSYSGGTEAFF.

This clone has only a few counts. This chain links TRBV2 with TRBJ2-7, with D perhaps TRBD1 or TRBD2 (5 bases each). This CDR3 region has 12 residues. Germline V gene data show CDR1 as SNHLY and CDR2 as FYNNEI. The V gene lost 8 bases and the J gene lost 3 bases, with 11 bases spanning the gap. DNA of the CDR3: TGTGCCAGCCGTGGGGGATTCTACGAGCAGTACTTC. Its protein is CASRGGFYEQYF.

The V call is TRBV20-1, the J call TRBJ1-2; D is uncertain. This CDR3 is built from 14 residues. The V end was cut by 0 bases, the J end by 5 bases, with 13 bases between. Germline loops: CDR1 DFQATT, CDR2 SNEGSKA (reference sequence). CDR3 residues: CSARDQFGVYGYTF. Written as DNA, the CDR3 is TGCAGTGCTAGAGATCAGTTCGGGGTATATGGCTACACCTTC.

The chain has TRBV5-6 and TRBJ2-2; TRBD2 agrees at 7 bases. CDR1 SGHDT and CDR2 YYEEEE come from the germline V gene. This CDR3 contains 16 residues. After removal of 6 bases from V and 6 bases from J, the junction contained 14 bases not matched to a gene. The CDR3 sequence is CASNSPGGVFPGELFF. The CDR3 DNA reads as TGTGCCAGCAACTCCCCGGGGGGTGTTTTCCCCGGGGAGCTGTTTTTT.

The chain recombines TRBV3-1 with TRBJ2-7; D unresolved. CDR1 and CDR2 (germline): LGHDT, YNNKEL (reference sequence). The V and J ends lost 2 bases and 4 bases respectively, with 3 bases between them. The CDR3 has 11 residues. The CDR3: CASSQKYEQYF. The CDR3 nucleotides read TGTGCCAGCAGCCAAAAATACGAGCAGTACTTC.

As for this clone: One junction end does not reproduce the germline sequence, and a read error may be involved. The V and J genes are TRBV9 and TRBJ2-1; D is ambiguous. The CDR3 runs to 15 residues. Germline CDR1 and CDR2: SGDLS and YYNGEE. In DNA form, the CDR3 reads TGTGCCATCAGCGTAGTCGTGAGACTCTACAATGAGCAGTTCTTC. Protein sequence: CAISVVVRLYNEQFF.

This clone was found a few times. This chain joins TRBV12-3 or TRBV12-4 and TRBJ2-7; D might be TRBD2 (6 bases). Trimming removed 4 bases at V and 3 bases at J, with 16 bases between. The CDR3 has 15 residues. CDR3 loop: CASSSEAGRLYEQYF. The CDR3, as DNA: TGTGCCAGCAGTTCCGAAGCGGGTCGGCTCTACGAGCAGTACTTC.

V is TRBV9 and J is TRBJ2-1, with unresolved D. CDR3 size: 12 residues. The V end was cut by 5 bases, the J end by 9 bases, with 12 bases between. Germline CDR1 SGDLS, CDR2 YYNGEE. DNA for the CDR3: TGTGCCAGCAGTACGGGTCCCAGTGAGCAGTTCTTC. The encoded protein is CASSTGPSEQFF.

The chain couples TRBV28 to TRBJ1-1; maybe TRBD1 (5 bases). V was clipped by 1 base and J by 10 bases, with 16 bases between them. This CDR3 is built from 14 residues. Germline V gene lookup returns CDR1 MDHEN and CDR2 SYDVKM. In DNA form, the CDR3 reads TGTGCCAGCAGTTTATCGGGTAGGGGCGAAGTAGCTTTCTTT. Its translation is CASSLSGRGEVAFF. Full variable domain (outside the CDR3, taken from reference TRBV28 and TRBJ1-1): DVKVTQSSRYLVKRTGEKVFLECVQDMDHENMFWYRQDPGLGLRLIYFSYDVKMKEKGDIPEGYSVSREKKERFSLILESASTNQTSMYLCASSLSGRGEVAFFGQGTRLTVV.

This clone showed up just a few times. The genes are TRBV12-3 or TRBV12-4 and TRBJ1-1, with D possibly being TRBD1 (6 bases). The V end was cut by 5 bases, the J end by 4 bases, with 14 bases between. The CDR3 covers 14 residues. The CDR3 here is CASSKQGGVTEAFF. The CDR3 DNA reads TGTGCCAGCAGTAAACAGGGAGGAGTCACTGAAGCTTTCTTT.

V gene TRBV14 combines with J gene TRBJ1-1; D is ambiguous. With 4 bases removed from V and 3 bases from J, the gap between germline ends came to 18 bases. CDR3 size: 16 residues. In germline, CDR1 is SGHDN, CDR2 FVKESK. This chain's CDR3 is CASSPSQAGLDTEAFF. The CDR3 DNA reads TGTGCCAGCAGCCCCTCCCAAGCGGGGTTGGACACTGAAGCTTTCTTT.

The chain recombines TRBV24-1 with TRBJ2-7; D may be TRBD1 (6 bases). The CDR3 is 15 residues long. CDR1 KGHDR and CDR2 SFDVKD come from the germline V gene. Trimming stripped 4 bases from V and 0 bases from J, with 12 bases between. This CDR3 reads CATSELRDNSYEQYF. CDR3 in DNA: TGTGCCACCAGTGAACTCCGGGACAACTCCTACGAGCAGTACTTC.

Remarks on this clone: At one end the junction does not follow the germline gene, possibly because of a read error. The CDR3 nucleotides read TGTTCCAGCAGTTCCCCACAGGTCTCTGAAGCTTTGTTT. It encodes CSSSSPQVSEALF. This chain uses TRBV28 with TRBJ1-1; a possible D gene is TRBD1 (5 bases). The CDR3 is 13 residues long. Per the germline V gene, CDR1 is MDHEN and CDR2 is SYDVKM.

This clone was seen repeatedly, ten times or more. The chain combines TRBV7-6 with TRBJ1-3; D unresolved. CDR3 length equals 16 residues. V lost 5 bases and J lost 0, with 14 bases in between. Germline CDR1 reads SGHVS; CDR2 reads FNYEAQ. This CDR3 reads CASSEEEQFSGNTIYF. CDR3 DNA sequence: TGTGCCAGCAGCGAAGAAGAACAGTTCTCTGGAAACACCATATATTTT. Complete variable domain (other parts from reference TRBV7-6 and TRBJ1-3): GAGVSQSPRYKVTKRGQDVALRCDPISGHVSLYWYRQALGQGPEFLTYFNYEAQQDKSGLPNDRFSAERPEGSISTLTIQRTEQRDSAMYRCASSEEEQFSGNTIYFGEGSWLTVV.

V gene TRBV2 combines with J gene TRBJ2-7; 9 bases align to TRBD1. CDR3 length: 14 residues. From germline, CDR1 is SNHLY and CDR2 FYNNEI. V gave up 1 base and J gave up 3 bases; unmatched junction bases: 1. CDR3 residues: CASSEGDRVYEQYF. Written as DNA, the CDR3 is TGTGCCAGCAGTGAAGGGGACAGGGTCTACGAGCAGTACTTC.

Only a few counts were recorded for this clone. The chain uses TRBV6-1 and TRBJ1-4, with 7 positions matching TRBD1. Germline lookup yields CDR1 MNHNS and CDR2 SASEGT. CDR3 length equals 14 residues. J lost 4 bases, V lost 5 bases, and 4 bases had no gene match. The CDR3 spells CASSPGQFNEKLFF. For the CDR3, the DNA is TGTGCCAGCAGTCCGGGACAGTTTAATGAAAAACTGTTTTTT.

A remark on this clone: Germline is not matched at one junction end, which may reflect a read error. This sequence joins TRBV20-1 and TRBJ2-5; D tentatively fits TRBD1 or TRBD2 (5 bases each). Germline loops: CDR1 DFQATT, CDR2 SNEGSKA (reference sequence). This CDR3 contains 14 residues. The CDR3 sequence: CSTASGTLQDTQYF. The CDR3 nucleotides are TGCAGTACTGCCTCCGGGACCCTTCAAGATACCCAGTACTTC.